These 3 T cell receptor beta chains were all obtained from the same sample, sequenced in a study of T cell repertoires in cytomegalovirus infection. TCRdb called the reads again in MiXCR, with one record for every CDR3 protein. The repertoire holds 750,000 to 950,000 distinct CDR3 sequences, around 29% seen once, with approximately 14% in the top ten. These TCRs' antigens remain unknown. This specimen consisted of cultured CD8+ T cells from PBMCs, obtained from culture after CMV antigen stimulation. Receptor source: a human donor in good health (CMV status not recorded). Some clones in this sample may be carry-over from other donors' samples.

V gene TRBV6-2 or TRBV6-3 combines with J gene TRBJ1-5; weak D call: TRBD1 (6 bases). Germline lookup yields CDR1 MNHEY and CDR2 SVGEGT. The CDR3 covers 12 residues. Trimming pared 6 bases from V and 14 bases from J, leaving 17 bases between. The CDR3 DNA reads TGTGCCAGCAGGACCCCGGGACACATCGAGCATTTT. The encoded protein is CASRTPGHIEHF.

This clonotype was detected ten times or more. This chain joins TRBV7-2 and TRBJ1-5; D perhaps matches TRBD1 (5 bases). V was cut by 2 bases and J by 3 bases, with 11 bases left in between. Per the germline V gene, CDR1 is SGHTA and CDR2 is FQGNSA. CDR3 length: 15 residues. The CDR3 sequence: CASSLRPGYNQPQHF. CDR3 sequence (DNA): TGTGCCAGCAGCTTAAGGCCAGGGTACAATCAGCCCCAGCATTTT. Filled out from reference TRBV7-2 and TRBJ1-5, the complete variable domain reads GAGVSQSPSNKVTEKGKDVELRCDPISGHTALYWYRQSLGQGLEFLIYFQGNSAPDKSGLPSDRFSAERTGGSVSTLTIQRTQQEDSAVYLCASSLRPGYNQPQHFGDGTRLSIL.

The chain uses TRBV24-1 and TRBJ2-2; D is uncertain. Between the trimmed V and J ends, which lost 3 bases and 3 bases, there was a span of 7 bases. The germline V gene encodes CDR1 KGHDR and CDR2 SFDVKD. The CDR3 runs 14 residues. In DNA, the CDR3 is TGTGCCACCAGTGATAACTCTTACACCGGGGAGCTGTTTTTT. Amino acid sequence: CATSDNSYTGELFF.